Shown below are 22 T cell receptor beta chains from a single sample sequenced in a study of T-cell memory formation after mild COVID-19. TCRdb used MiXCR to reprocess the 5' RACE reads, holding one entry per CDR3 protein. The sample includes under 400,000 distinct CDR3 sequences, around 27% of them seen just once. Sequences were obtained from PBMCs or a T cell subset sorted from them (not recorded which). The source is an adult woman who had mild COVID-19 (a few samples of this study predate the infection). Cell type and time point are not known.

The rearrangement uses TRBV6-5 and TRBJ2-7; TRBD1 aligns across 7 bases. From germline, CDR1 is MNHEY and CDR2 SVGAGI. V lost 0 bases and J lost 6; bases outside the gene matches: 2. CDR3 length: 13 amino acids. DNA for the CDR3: TGTGCCAGCAGTTACTCGGCAGGGGGCGAGCAGTACTTC. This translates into CASSYSAGGEQYF.

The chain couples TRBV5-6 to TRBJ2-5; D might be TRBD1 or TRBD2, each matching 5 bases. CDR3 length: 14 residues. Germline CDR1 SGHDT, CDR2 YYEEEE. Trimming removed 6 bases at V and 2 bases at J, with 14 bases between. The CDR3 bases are TGTGCCAGCACTTCCGGGACCCTGCAAGAGACCCAGTACTTC. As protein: CASTSGTLQETQYF.

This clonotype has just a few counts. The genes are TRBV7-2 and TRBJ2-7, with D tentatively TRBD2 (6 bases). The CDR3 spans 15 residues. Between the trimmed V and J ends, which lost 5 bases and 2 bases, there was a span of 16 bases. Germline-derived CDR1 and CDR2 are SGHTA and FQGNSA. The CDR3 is CASSPSGTYPYEQYF. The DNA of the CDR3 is TGTGCCAGCAGCCCCTCAGGGACTTACCCCTACGAGCAGTACTTC.

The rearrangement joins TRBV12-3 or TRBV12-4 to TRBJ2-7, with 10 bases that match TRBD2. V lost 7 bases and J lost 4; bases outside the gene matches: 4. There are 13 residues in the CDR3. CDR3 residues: CASTRTSGYEQYF. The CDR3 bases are TGTGCCAGCACCCGGACTAGCGGATACGAGCAGTACTTC.

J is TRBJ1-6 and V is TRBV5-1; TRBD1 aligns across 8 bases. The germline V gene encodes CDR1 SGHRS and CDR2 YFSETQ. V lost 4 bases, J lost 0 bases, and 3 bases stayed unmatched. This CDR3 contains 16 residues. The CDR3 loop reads CASSLGQGSYNSPLHF. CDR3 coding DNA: TGCGCCAGCAGCCTCGGACAGGGCTCCTATAATTCACCCCTCCACTTT.

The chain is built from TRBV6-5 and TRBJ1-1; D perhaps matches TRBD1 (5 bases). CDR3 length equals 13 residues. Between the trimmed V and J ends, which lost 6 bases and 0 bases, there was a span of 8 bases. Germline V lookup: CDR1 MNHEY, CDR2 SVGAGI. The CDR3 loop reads CASRGAMNTEAFF. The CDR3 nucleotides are TGTGCCAGCAGAGGGGCGATGAACACTGAAGCTTTCTTT.

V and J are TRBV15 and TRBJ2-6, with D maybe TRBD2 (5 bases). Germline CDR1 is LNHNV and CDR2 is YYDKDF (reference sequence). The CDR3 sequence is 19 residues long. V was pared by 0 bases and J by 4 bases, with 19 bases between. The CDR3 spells CATSRDPRPTSGGANVLTF. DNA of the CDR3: TGTGCCACCAGCAGAGATCCGAGACCCACCAGCGGCGGGGCCAACGTCCTGACTTTC.

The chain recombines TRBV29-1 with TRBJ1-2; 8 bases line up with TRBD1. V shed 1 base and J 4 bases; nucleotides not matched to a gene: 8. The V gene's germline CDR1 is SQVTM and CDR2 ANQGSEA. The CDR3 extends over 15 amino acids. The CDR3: CSVEAIATGGYGYTF. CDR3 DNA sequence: TGCAGCGTTGAAGCAATAGCCACAGGGGGCTATGGCTACACCTTC.

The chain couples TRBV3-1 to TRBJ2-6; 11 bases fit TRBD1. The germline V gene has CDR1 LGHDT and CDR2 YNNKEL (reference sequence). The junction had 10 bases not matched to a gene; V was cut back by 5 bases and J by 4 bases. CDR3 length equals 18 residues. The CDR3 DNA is TGTGCCAGCAGCGAACGGACAGGGGGCGTAATAGGGGCCAACGTCCTGACTTTC. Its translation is CASSERTGGVIGANVLTF.

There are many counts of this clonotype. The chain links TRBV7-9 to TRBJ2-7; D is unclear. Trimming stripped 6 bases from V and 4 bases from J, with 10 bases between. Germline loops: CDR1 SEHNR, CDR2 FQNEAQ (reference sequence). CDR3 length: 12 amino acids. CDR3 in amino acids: CASSRSSYEQYF. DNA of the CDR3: TGTGCCAGCAGTCGAAGCAGTTACGAGCAGTACTTC. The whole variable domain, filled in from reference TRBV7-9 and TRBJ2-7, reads DTGVSQNPRHKITKRGQNVTFRCDPISEHNRLYWYRQTLGQGPEFLTYFQNEAQLEKSRLLSDRFSAERPKGSFSTLEIQRTEQGDSAMYLCASSRSSYEQYFGPGTRLTVT.

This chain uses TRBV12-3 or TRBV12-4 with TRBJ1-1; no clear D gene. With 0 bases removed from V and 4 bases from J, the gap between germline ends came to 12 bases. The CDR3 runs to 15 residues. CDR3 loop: CASSLAGPRATEAFF. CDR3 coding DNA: TGTGCCAGCAGTTTAGCCGGACCCCGGGCCACTGAAGCTTTCTTT.

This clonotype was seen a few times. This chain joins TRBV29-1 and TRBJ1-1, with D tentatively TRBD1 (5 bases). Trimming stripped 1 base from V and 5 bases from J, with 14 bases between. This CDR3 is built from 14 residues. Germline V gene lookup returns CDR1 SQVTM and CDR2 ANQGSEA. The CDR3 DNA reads TGCAGCGTTGAAGTTAGGGGTAGTAGAACTGAAGCTTTCTTT. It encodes CSVEVRGSRTEAFF. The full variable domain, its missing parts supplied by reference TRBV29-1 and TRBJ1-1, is SAVISQKPSRDICQRGTSLTIQCQVDSQVTMMFWYRQQPGQSLTLIATANQGSEATYESGFVIDKFPISRPNLTFSTLTVSNMSPEDSSIYLCSVEVRGSRTEAFFGQGTRLTVV.

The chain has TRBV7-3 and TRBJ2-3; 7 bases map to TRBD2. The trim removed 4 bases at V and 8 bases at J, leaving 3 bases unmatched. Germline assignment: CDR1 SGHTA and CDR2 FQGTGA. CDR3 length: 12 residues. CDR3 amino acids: CASSSGGGTQYF. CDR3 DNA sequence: TGTGCCAGCAGCTCGGGGGGAGGTACGCAGTATTTT. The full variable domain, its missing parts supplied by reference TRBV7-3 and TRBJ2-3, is GAGVSQTPSNKVTEKGKYVELRCDPISGHTALYWYRQSLGQGPEFLIYFQGTGAADDSGLPNDRFFAVRPEGSVSTLKIQRTERGDSAVYLCASSSGGGTQYFGPGTRLTVL.

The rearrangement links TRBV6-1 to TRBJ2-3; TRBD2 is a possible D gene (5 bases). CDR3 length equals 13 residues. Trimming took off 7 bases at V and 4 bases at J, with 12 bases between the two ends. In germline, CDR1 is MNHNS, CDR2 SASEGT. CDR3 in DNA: TGTGCCAGCAATCGGGGAGCGGCAGATACGCAGTATTTT. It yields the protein CASNRGAADTQYF.

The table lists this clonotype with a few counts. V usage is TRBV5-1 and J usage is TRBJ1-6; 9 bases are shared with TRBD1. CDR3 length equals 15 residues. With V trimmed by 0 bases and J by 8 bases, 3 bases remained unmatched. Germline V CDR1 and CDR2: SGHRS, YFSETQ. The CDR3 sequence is CASSLGTGGDSPLHF. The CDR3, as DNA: TGCGCCAGCAGCTTGGGCACAGGGGGCGATTCACCCCTCCACTTT.

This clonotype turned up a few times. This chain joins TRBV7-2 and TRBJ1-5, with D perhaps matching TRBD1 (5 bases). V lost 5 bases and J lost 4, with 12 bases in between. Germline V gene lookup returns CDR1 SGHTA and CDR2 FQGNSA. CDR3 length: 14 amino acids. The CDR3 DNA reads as TGTGCCAGCAGCCCCACGGGACTTAATCAGCCCCAGCATTTT. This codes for CASSPTGLNQPQHF.

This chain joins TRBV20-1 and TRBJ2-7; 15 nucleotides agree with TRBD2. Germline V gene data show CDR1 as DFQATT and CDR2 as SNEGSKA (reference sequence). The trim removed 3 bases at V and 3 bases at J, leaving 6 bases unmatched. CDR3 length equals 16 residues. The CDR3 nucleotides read TGCAGTGCTAGGGGACTAGCGGGGGGCCAGTACTACGAGCAGTACTTC. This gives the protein CSARGLAGGQYYEQYF.

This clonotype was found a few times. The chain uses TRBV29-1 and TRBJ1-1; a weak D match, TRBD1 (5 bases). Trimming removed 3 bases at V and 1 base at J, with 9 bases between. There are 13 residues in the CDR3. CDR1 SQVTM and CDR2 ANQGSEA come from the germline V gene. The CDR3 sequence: CSVDGGQNTEAFF. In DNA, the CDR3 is TGCAGCGTTGATGGGGGTCAGAACACTGAAGCTTTCTTT.

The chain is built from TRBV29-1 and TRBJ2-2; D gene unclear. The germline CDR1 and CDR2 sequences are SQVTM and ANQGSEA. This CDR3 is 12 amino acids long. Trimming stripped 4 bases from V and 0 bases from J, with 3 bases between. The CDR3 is CSVVPNTGELFF. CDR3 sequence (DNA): TGCAGCGTTGTACCGAACACCGGGGAGCTGTTTTTT.

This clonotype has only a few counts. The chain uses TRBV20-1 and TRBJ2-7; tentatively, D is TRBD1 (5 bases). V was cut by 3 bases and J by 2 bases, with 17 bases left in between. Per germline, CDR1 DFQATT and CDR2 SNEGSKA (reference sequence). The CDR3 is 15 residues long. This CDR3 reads CSARSQATGTYEQYF. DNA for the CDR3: TGCAGTGCTAGGTCACAGGCAACAGGCACCTACGAGCAGTACTTC.

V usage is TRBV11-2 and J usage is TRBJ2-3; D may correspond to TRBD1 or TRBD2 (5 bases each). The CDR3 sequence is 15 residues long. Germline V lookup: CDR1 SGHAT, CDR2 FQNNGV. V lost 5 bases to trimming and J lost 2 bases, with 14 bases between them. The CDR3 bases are TGTGCCAGCAGCCGTTCCGGGACCACCACAGATACGCAGTATTTT. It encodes CASSRSGTTTDTQYF.

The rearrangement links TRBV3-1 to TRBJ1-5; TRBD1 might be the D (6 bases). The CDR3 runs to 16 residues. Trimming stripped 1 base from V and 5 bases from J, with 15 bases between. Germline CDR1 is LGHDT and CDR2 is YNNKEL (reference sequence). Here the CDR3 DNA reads TGTGCCAGCAGCCAAGGGAACACAGGGTCCTATCAGCCCCAGCATTTT. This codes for CASSQGNTGSYQPQHF.